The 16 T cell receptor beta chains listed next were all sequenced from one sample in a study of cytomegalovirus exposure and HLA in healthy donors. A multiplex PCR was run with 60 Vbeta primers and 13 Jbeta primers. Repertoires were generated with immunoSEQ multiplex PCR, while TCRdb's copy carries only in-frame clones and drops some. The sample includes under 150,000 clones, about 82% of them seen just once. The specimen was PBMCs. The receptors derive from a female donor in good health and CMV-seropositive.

CDR3 amino acids: CASSLDRYNEQFF. CDR3 DNA sequence: TGTGCCAGCAGCTTAGACAGATACAATGAGCAGTTCTTC. The V and J genes are TRBV7-7 and TRBJ2-1; D ambiguous. Germline V gives CDR1 SSHAT, CDR2 FNYEAQ (reference sequence). Trimming took off 1 base at V and 4 bases at J, with 5 bases between the two ends. This CDR3 comprises 13 residues.

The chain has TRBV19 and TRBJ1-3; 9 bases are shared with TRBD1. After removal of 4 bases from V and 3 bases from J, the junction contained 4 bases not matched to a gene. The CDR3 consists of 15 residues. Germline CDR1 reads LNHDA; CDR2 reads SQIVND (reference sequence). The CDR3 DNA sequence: TGTGCCAGTAGTAAGGACAGGGGAGGTGGAAACACCATATATTTT. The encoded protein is CASSKDRGGGNTIYF.

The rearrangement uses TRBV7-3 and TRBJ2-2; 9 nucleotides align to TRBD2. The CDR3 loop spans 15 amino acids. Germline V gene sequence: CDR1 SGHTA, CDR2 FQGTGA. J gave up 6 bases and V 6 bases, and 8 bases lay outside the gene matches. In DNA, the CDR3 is TGTGCCAGCAGTCAAGAGGGACTAGCAGCCGGGGAGCTGTTTTTT. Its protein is CASSQEGLAAGELFF. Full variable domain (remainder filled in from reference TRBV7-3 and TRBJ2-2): GAGVSQTPSNKVTEKGKYVELRCDPISGHTALYWYRQSLGQGPEFLIYFQGTGAADDSGLPNDRFFAVRPEGSVSTLKIQRTERGDSAVYLCASSQEGLAAGELFFGEGSRLTVL.

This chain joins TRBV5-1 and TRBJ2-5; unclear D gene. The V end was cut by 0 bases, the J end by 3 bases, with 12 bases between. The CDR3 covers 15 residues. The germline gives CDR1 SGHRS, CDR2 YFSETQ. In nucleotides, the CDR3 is TGCGCCAGCAGCTTGGGGGCGTCAATCAAAGAGACCCAGTACTTC. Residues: CASSLGASIKETQYF.

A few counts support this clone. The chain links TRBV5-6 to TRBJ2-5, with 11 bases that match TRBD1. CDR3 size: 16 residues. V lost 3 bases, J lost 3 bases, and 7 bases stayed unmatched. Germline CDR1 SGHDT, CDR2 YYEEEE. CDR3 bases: TGTGCCAGCAGCTGGCGGACAGGGGGCGCGAAAGAGACCCAGTACTTC. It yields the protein CASSWRTGGAKETQYF.

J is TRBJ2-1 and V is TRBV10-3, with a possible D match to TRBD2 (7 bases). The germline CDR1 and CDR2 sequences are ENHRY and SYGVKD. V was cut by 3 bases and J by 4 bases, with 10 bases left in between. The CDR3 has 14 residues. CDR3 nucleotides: TGTGCCATCAGTGAAGGGGGGGCTTACAATGAGCAGTTCTTC. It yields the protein CAISEGGAYNEQFF.

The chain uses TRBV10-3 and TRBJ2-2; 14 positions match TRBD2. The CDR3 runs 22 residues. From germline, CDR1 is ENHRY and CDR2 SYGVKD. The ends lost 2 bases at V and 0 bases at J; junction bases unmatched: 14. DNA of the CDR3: TGTGCCATCAGTGAGCCGAAACAAAGGACTAGCGGGGGGCCCGCGAACACCGGGGAGCTGTTTTTT. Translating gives CAISEPKQRTSGGPANTGELFF.

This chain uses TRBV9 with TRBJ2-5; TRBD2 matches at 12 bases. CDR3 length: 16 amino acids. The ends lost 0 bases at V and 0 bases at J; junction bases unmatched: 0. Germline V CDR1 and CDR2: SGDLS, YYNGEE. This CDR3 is CASSVGTSGNQETQYF. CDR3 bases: TGTGCCAGCAGCGTAGGGACTAGCGGGAACCAAGAGACCCAGTACTTC.

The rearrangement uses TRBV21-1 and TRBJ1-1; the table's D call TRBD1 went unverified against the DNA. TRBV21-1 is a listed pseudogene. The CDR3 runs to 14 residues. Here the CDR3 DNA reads TGTGCCAGCAGCGACCCCAGGGGACACCCTGAAGCTTTCTTT. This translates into CASSDPRGHPEAFF.

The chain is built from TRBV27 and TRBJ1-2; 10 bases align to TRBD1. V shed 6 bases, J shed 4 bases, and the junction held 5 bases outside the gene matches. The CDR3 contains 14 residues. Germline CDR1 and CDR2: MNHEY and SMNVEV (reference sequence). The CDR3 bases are TGTGCCAGCAGAGACAGGGGGCCCGGCTATGGCTACACCTTC. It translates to CASRDRGPGYGYTF.

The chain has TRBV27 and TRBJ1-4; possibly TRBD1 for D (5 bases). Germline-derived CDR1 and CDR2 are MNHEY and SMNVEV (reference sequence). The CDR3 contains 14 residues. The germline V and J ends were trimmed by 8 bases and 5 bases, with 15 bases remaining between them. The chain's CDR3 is CASSRAGVNEKLFF. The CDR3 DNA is TGTGCCAGCTCCAGGGCGGGAGTGAATGAAAAACTGTTTTTT.

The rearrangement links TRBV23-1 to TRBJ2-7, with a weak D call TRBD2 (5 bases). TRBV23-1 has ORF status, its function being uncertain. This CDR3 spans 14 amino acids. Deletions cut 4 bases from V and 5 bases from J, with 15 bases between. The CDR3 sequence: CASSPKKGVHEQYF. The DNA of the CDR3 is TGCGCCAGCAGTCCCAAGAAGGGAGTCCACGAGCAGTACTTC.

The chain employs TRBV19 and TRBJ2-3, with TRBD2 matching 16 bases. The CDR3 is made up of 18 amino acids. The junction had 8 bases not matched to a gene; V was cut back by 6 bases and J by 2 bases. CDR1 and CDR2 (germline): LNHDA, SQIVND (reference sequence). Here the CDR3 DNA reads TGTGCCAGTAGACCTAGAGGGACTAGCGGGAGGGCCACAGATACGCAGTATTTT. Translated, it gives CASRPRGTSGRATDTQYF.

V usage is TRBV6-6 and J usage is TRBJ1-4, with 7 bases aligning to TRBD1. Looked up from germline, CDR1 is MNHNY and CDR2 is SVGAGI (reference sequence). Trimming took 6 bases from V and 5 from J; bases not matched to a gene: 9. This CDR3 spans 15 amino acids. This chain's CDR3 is CASRDPTGTNEKLFF. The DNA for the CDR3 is TGTGCCAGCAGAGACCCGACAGGGACGAATGAAAAACTGTTTTTT.

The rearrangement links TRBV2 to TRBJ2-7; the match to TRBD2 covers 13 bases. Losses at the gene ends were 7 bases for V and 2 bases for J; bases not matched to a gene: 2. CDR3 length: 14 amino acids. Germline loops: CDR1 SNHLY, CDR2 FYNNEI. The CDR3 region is CASKTSGGTYEQYF. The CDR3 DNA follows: TGTGCCAGCAAGACTAGCGGGGGGACCTACGAGCAGTACTTC.

CDR3 sequence (DNA): TGTGCCAGCAGCTTGCCGGGACAGGGGAACACCGGGGAGCTGTTTTTT. Residues: CASSLPGQGNTGELFF. The chain combines TRBV5-6 with TRBJ2-2, with 9 bases fitting TRBD1. Unmatched junction bases numbered 2, after V lost 1 base and J lost 1 base. The CDR3 has 16 residues. CDR1 is SGHDT and CDR2 is YYEEEE in the germline V gene.